A single sample gave rise to the 24 T cell receptor beta chains below, sequenced in a study of T cells in Graves' hyperthyroidism and ophthalmopathy. RNA transcripts served as the template for amplifying TCR beta CDR3 regions. With the HTBI primer set, the TCR CDR3 went through a first round of RT-PCR. TCRdb ran MiXCR on the multiplex PCR reads and lists one entry per CDR3 protein. The data show under 400,000 distinct CDR3 sequences, with 20% to 25% seen just once and around four fifths held by the top ten. The sequenced sample was blood. The source is a man in his forties or fifties with Graves' hyperthyroidism.

The chain couples TRBV5-1 to TRBJ1-1; D might be TRBD1 (6 bases). Germline values: CDR1 SGHRS, CDR2 YFSETQ. This CDR3 comprises 13 residues. Trimming removed 0 bases from V and 7 bases from J, with 10 bases in between. The CDR3 loop is CASSLGLDSEAFF. CDR3 bases: TGCGCCAGCAGCTTGGGTCTGGACAGTGAAGCTTTCTTT.

The chain is built from TRBV29-1 and TRBJ1-1; D remains ambiguous. CDR1 and CDR2 from the germline V gene are SQVTM and ANQGSEA. The V end lost 2 bases, the J end lost 2 bases, and 6 bases lay between the germline ends. There are 12 residues in the CDR3. DNA of the CDR3: TGCAGCGTTGAATGGGGAAACACTGAAGCTTTCTTT. It encodes CSVEWGNTEAFF.

This clonotype showed up many times. This sequence joins TRBV2 and TRBJ2-7; D may be TRBD1 (5 bases). CDR1 and CDR2 (germline): SNHLY, FYNNEI. The CDR3 extends over 14 amino acids. V was clipped by 7 bases and J by 4 bases, with 17 bases between them. The CDR3 reads CASKGQGSSYEQYF. CDR3 nucleotides: TGTGCCAGCAAAGGTCAGGGTAGTTCGTACGAGCAGTACTTC.

This CDR3 is CAMQANTGELFF. For the CDR3, the DNA is TGTGCAATGCAGGCGAACACCGGGGAGCTGTTTTTT. The chain uses TRBV10-3 and TRBJ2-2; D is unresolved. In germline, CDR1 is ENHRY, CDR2 SYGVKD. The CDR3 extends over 12 amino acids.

This chain connects TRBV20-1 to TRBJ2-7; TRBD1 aligns across 10 bases. The CDR3 is made up of 17 amino acids. Per germline, CDR1 DFQATT and CDR2 SNEGSKA (reference sequence). Trimming cost V 1 base and J 3 bases; bases outside gene matches: 12. The CDR3 sequence is CSARGGWIGTGDYEQYF. The DNA for the CDR3 is TGCAGTGCTAGAGGAGGGTGGATTGGGACAGGGGACTACGAGCAGTACTTC.

The chain joins TRBV6-1 to TRBJ1-4; 8 bases match TRBD1. The V gene end was trimmed by 10 bases and the J gene end by 2 bases; junction bases not matched to a gene: 9. The germline gives CDR1 MNHNS, CDR2 SASEGT. The CDR3 length is 15 residues. The CDR3 DNA follows: TGTGCCACAGGGGGCGGAATATCCACTAATGAAAAACTGTTTTTT. Its translation: CATGGGISTNEKLFF.

The table lists this clonotype with a few counts. V is TRBV28 and J is TRBJ2-5; 7 nucleotides agree with TRBD1. The CDR3 loop spans 12 amino acids. Germline lookup yields CDR1 MDHEN and CDR2 SYDVKM. CDR3 protein: CGTGYIRETQYF. The CDR3 nucleotides are TGTGGGACAGGCTACATCAGAGAGACCCAGTACTTC.

CDR3 residues: CASLTGASGRRGGEQFF. The CDR3 DNA is TGTGCCAGCCTTACAGGGGCTAGCGGGAGGCGCGGGGGTGAGCAGTTCTTC. The V gene is TRBV3-1, the J gene TRBJ2-1, with 11 bases fitting TRBD2. Losses at the gene ends were 8 bases for V and 9 bases for J; bases not matched to a gene: 18. The CDR3 loop spans 17 amino acids. Germline V CDR1 and CDR2: LGHDT, YNNKEL (reference sequence).

This clonotype occurred many times. The chain carries TRBV18 and TRBJ1-1; D unclear. Trimming took off 4 bases at V and 1 base at J, with 7 bases between the two ends. The CDR3 runs to 13 residues. Germline loops: CDR1 KGHSH, CDR2 LQKENI. The CDR3 spells CASSHNRNTEAFF. CDR3 nucleotides: TGTGCCAGCTCACACAATAGGAACACTGAAGCTTTCTTT.

V is TRBV9 and J is TRBJ1-2; 9 bases match TRBD1. CDR1 is SGDLS, CDR2 YYNGEE, per germline. Trimming cost V 3 bases and J 4 bases; bases outside gene matches: 4. The CDR3 spans 14 residues. CDR3 amino acids: CASSGDRVGYGYTF. The CDR3 DNA is TGTGCCAGCAGCGGGGACAGGGTCGGCTATGGCTACACCTTC.

Only a few counts were recorded for this clonotype. V is TRBV5-1 and J is TRBJ2-3; 11 nucleotides match TRBD2. The CDR3 consists of 16 residues. Germline trimming cut 4 bases from V and 4 bases from J; bases unmatched to any gene: 8. Germline V gene lookup returns CDR1 SGHRS and CDR2 YFSETQ. In DNA, the CDR3 is TGCGCCAGCAGCCCAGTAGCGGGAGGGCAGTCAGATACGCAGTATTTT. Its translation: CASSPVAGGQSDTQYF.

Note on this clonotype: The junction and the germline gene differ at one end; a read error may be behind it. V usage is TRBV27 and J usage is TRBJ2-1, with D perhaps TRBD2 (5 bases). The CDR3 has 15 amino acids. Germline V gene lookup returns CDR1 MNHEY and CDR2 SMNVEV (reference sequence). CDR3 residues: CASSPGTSQYNGQFF. For the CDR3, the DNA is TGTGCCAGCAGTCCCGGCACTAGTCAGTACAATGGGCAGTTCTTC.

V gene TRBV9 combines with J gene TRBJ2-5; D is ambiguous. The V and J ends lost 1 base and 4 bases respectively, with 8 bases between them. Germline V gene sequence: CDR1 SGDLS, CDR2 YYNGEE. The CDR3 is made up of 13 amino acids. CDR3 in DNA: TGTGCCAGCAGCGTATCGGCCGTAGAGACCCAGTACTTC. This codes for CASSVSAVETQYF.

This clonotype was seen a single time. The chain links TRBV19 to TRBJ2-5; 9 bases fit TRBD1. Germline-derived CDR1 and CDR2 are LNHDA and SQIVND (reference sequence). This CDR3 has 14 amino acids. Germline trimming cut 5 bases from V and 2 bases from J; bases unmatched to any gene: 3. The CDR3 loop is CASSADRGQETQYF. The CDR3 coding sequence is TGTGCCAGTAGTGCCGACAGGGGGCAAGAGACCCAGTACTTC.

This clonotype has a count of ten or more. V is TRBV7-2 and J is TRBJ2-3; 7 bases fit TRBD2. The CDR3 is 15 residues long. The V and J ends lost 1 base and 4 bases, in that order; junction bases with no gene match: 5. Germline lookup yields CDR1 SGHTA and CDR2 FQGNSA. The CDR3 DNA sequence: TGTGCCAGCAGCTTAGAGCGGGGAAGACCAGATACGCAGTATTTT. Its protein product is CASSLERGRPDTQYF.

The chain combines TRBV4-2 with TRBJ2-2; 7 nucleotides line up with TRBD2. Per the germline V gene, CDR1 is LGHNA and CDR2 is YNFKEQ. The trim removed 0 bases at V and 7 bases at J, leaving 8 bases unmatched. The CDR3 length is 16 residues. The CDR3 sequence is CASSQDVGTIHGELFF. CDR3 DNA: TGTGCCAGCAGCCAAGATGTGGGGACTATACACGGGGAGCTGTTTTTT.

This clonotype was seen a handful of times. The CDR3, as DNA: TGTGCCAGCAGCCCCGATGTGGTACTGGCTGGGGCCAACGTCCTGACTTTC. Encoded protein: CASSPDVVLAGANVLTF. The J gene is TRBJ2-6, the V gene TRBV2; unclear D gene. The germline V gene encodes CDR1 SNHLY and CDR2 FYNNEI. The V end lost 6 bases, the J end lost 2 bases, and 17 bases lay between the germline ends. The CDR3 length is 17 residues.

CDR3 sequence: CASSLTSGSSNEQFF. DNA for the CDR3: TGTGCCAGCAGCCTGACTAGCGGGAGCAGCAATGAGCAGTTCTTC. The V call is TRBV11-3, the J call TRBJ2-1; 12 bases fit TRBD2. Germline V lookup: CDR1 SGHNT, CDR2 YENEEA. V shed 5 bases, J shed 6 bases, and the junction held 5 bases outside the gene matches. The CDR3 consists of 15 residues.

The gene calls are TRBV27 and TRBJ2-1, with D perhaps matching TRBD1 or TRBD2 (5 bases each). CDR3 size: 13 residues. Germline assignment: CDR1 MNHEY and CDR2 SMNVEV (reference sequence). The V gene lost 6 bases and the J gene lost 6 bases, with 12 bases spanning the gap. The CDR3 coding sequence is TGTGCCAGCAGGGAAGGGACGGTCAATGAGCAGTTCTTC. It translates to CASREGTVNEQFF.

There are a few counts of this clonotype. This rearrangement joins TRBV20-1 to TRBJ1-6; tentative D call: TRBD1 (6 bases). Looked up from germline, CDR1 is DFQATT and CDR2 is SNEGSKA (reference sequence). Trimming removed 4 bases from V and 0 bases from J, with 10 bases in between. This CDR3 spans 15 amino acids. CDR3 coding DNA: TGCAGTGCTACTGGACAGAGCTCCTATAATTCACCCCTCCACTTT. This translates into CSATGQSSYNSPLHF.

The chain employs TRBV28 and TRBJ1-1, with a weak D call TRBD1 (6 bases). Germline loops: CDR1 MDHEN, CDR2 SYDVKM. There are 15 residues in the CDR3. Trimming stripped 6 bases from V and 4 bases from J, with 18 bases between. The CDR3, as DNA: TGTGCCAGCAGGGAGGGCAGGGGCTGGGGCACTGAAGCTTTCTTT. Protein product: CASREGRGWGTEAFF. Filled out from reference TRBV28 and TRBJ1-1, the complete variable domain reads DVKVTQSSRYLVKRTGEKVFLECVQDMDHENMFWYRQDPGLGLRLIYFSYDVKMKEKGDIPEGYSVSREKKERFSLILESASTNQTSMYLCASREGRGWGTEAFFGQGTRLTVV.

The rearrangement joins TRBV19 to TRBJ2-2; perhaps TRBD1 as D (6 bases). Trimming removed 2 bases at V and 0 bases at J, with 19 bases between. The CDR3 totals 19 residues. Germline V lookup: CDR1 LNHDA, CDR2 SQIVND (reference sequence). CDR3 nucleotides: TGTGCCAGTAGTATAAGGACAGAAAGAAAGACCACGAACACCGGGGAGCTGTTTTTT. It translates to CASSIRTERKTTNTGELFF.

In its sample, this clonotype was seen many times. The chain is built from TRBV11-2 and TRBJ2-1, with 7 bases lining up with TRBD2. The J segment lost 7 bases and the V segment lost 2 bases, leaving 5 bases of the junction unmatched. The germline V gene encodes CDR1 SGHAT and CDR2 FQNNGV. The CDR3 runs 14 residues. CDR3 nucleotide sequence: TGTGCCAGCAGCTTAAGTGCGGGAGTTAATGAGCAGTTCTTC. Its protein product is CASSLSAGVNEQFF.

This clonotype was seen at least ten times. The chain carries TRBV7-2 and TRBJ2-3; D is perhaps TRBD2 (5 bases). The CDR3 totals 14 residues. With 3 bases removed from V and 3 bases from J, the gap between germline ends came to 10 bases. Germline V gene sequence: CDR1 SGHTA, CDR2 FQGNSA. The CDR3 loop reads CASSLWLATDTQYF. CDR3 DNA: TGTGCCAGCAGCTTGTGGCTAGCAACAGATACGCAGTATTTT.